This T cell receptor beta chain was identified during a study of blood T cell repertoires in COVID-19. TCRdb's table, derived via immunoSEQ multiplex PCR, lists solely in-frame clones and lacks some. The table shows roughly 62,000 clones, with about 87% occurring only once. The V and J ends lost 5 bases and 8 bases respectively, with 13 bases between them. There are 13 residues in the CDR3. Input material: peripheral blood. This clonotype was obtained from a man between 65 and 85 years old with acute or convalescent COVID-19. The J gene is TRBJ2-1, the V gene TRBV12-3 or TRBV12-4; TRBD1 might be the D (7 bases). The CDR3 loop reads CASSSGGGDEQFF. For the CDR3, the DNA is TGTGCCAGCAGTAGCGGAGGGGGCGATGAGCAGTTCTTC.